Presented here are 25 T cell receptor beta chains from one specimen sequenced in a study of radiation and T cells in renal cell carcinoma. Sample time point: blood 4 weeks post-SBRT, at nephrectomy. Treatment indicated: 15 Gy SBRT to primary tumor, nephrectomy 4 weeks later. Method: immunoSEQ multiplex PCR; TCRdb's copy keeps in-frame clones and lacks some. The repertoire holds 150,000 to 200,000 clones, with 88% as singletons. Material: blood, obtained from a patient whose treatment included radiotherapy and nephrectomy. The receptors originated from a woman aged 45-65 years with renal cell carcinoma.

The chain couples TRBV19 to TRBJ1-2; D is ambiguous. V lost 7 bases and J 5 bases, leaving 17 bases between the germline ends. Germline V gives CDR1 LNHDA, CDR2 SQIVND (reference sequence). The CDR3 consists of 14 residues. This CDR3 is CASTDNSGGYGYTF. In DNA, the CDR3 is TGTGCCAGTACCGATAACTCCGGCGGGTATGGCTACACCTTC.

V and J are TRBV2 and TRBJ2-2; maybe TRBD1 (5 bases). This CDR3 region has 15 residues. Per germline, CDR1 SNHLY and CDR2 FYNNEI. V was cut by 6 bases and J by 4 bases, with 15 bases left in between. The CDR3 sequence is CASRTRTGATGELFF. CDR3 bases: TGTGCCAGCAGGACCCGTACAGGAGCCACCGGGGAGCTGTTTTTT.

The chain employs TRBV19 and TRBJ2-1; D is perhaps TRBD2 (5 bases). The V end lost 6 bases, the J end lost 10 bases, and 19 bases lay between the germline ends. The CDR3 totals 14 residues. From germline, CDR1 is LNHDA and CDR2 SQIVND (reference sequence). CDR3 in amino acids: CASSLSEGFGEQFF. The CDR3 DNA is TGTGCCAGTAGCCTTAGCGAGGGTTTTGGGGAGCAGTTCTTC.

V gene TRBV5-4 combines with J gene TRBJ2-1; D not certain. The V gene lost 1 base and the J gene lost 15 bases, with 20 bases spanning the gap. CDR3 size: 14 residues. Germline V lookup: CDR1 SGHNT, CDR2 YYREEE (reference sequence). In DNA form, the CDR3 reads TGTGCCAGCAGCTTGAAAGTGGACGGACGTAAGCTGTTCTTC. This sequence encodes CASSLKVDGRKLFF.

V usage is TRBV25-1 and J usage is TRBJ2-2; tentatively, D is TRBD1 (6 bases). The CDR3 is made up of 16 amino acids. Germline V lookup: CDR1 MGHDK, CDR2 SYGVNS. The ends were cut back, 8 bases at V and 5 bases at J, with 21 bases in the middle. In nucleotides, the CDR3 is TGTGCCAGCCGCAGTAGACGGTCAGGGGATACCGGGGAGCTGTTTTTT. Amino acids: CASRSRRSGDTGELFF.

This rearrangement joins TRBV11-2 to TRBJ2-3, with D uncertain. The V and J ends lost 2 bases and 8 bases respectively, with 5 bases between them. Germline assignment: CDR1 SGHAT and CDR2 FQNNGV. The CDR3 sequence is 11 residues long. CDR3 amino acids: CASSLLLTQYF. DNA of the CDR3: TGTGCCAGCAGCTTACTTCTTACGCAGTATTTT.

This rearrangement joins TRBV29-1 to TRBJ1-1; 7 bases match TRBD1. The V and J ends lost 4 bases and 7 bases, in that order; junction bases with no gene match: 9. In germline, CDR1 is SQVTM, CDR2 ANQGSEA. The CDR3 contains 13 residues. CDR3 nucleotide sequence: TGCAGCGTTGCTGGGCAGGGGGGTGTTGAAGCTTTCTTT. Its protein product is CSVAGQGGVEAFF.

The J gene is TRBJ1-6, the V gene TRBV6-4; 10 bases align to TRBD1. V was pared by 2 bases and J by 9 bases, with 4 bases of the junction left unmatched. Germline V gene lookup returns CDR1 MRHNA and CDR2 SNTAGT. The CDR3 spans 15 residues. The CDR3 DNA is TGTGCCAGCAGTGACCGACAGGGGGCTGGTTCACCCCTCCACTTT. It specifies CASSDRQGAGSPLHF.

V and J are TRBV19 and TRBJ2-5; 7 bases are a match to TRBD1. V was clipped by 5 bases and J by 7 bases; unmatched bases: 7. Germline CDR1 LNHDA, CDR2 SQIVND (reference sequence). CDR3 length equals 13 residues. This chain's CDR3 is CASSPPGQRTQYF. In DNA, the CDR3 is TGTGCCAGTAGTCCTCCGGGACAGAGGACCCAGTACTTC.

V is TRBV29-1 and J is TRBJ1-1; 8 nucleotides match TRBD1. The CDR3 runs to 15 residues. Per germline, CDR1 SQVTM and CDR2 ANQGSEA. Germline trimming cut 2 bases from V and 5 bases from J; bases unmatched to any gene: 10. The DNA for the CDR3 is TGCAGCGTTGAACTGGCAGGGGGCCGTGAGACTGAAGCTTTCTTT. It translates to CSVELAGGRETEAFF.

CDR3 nucleotides: TGTGCCAGCAGTACCCTTGGGACAGGGGGGACCGGGGAGCTGTTTTTT. It encodes CASSTLGTGGTGELFF. The chain recombines TRBV28 with TRBJ2-2; 11 bases agree with TRBD1. CDR3 length equals 16 residues. The junction had 7 bases not matched to a gene; V was cut back by 5 bases and J by 5 bases. The V gene's germline CDR1 is MDHEN and CDR2 SYDVKM.

The chain recombines TRBV15 with TRBJ2-1; 10 bases match TRBD2. V lost 5 bases to trimming and J lost 6 bases; unmatched junction nucleotides: 10. The CDR3 runs 16 residues. The germline CDR1 and CDR2 sequences are LNHNV and YYDKDF (reference sequence). The CDR3 sequence is CATSSRAGGPSNEQFF. CDR3 sequence (DNA): TGTGCCACCAGCTCTAGAGCGGGGGGGCCCTCCAATGAGCAGTTCTTC.

This chain joins TRBV9 and TRBJ2-5, with TRBD2 matching 8 bases. V was pared by 0 bases and J by 5 bases, with 6 bases of the junction left unmatched. From germline, CDR1 is SGDLS and CDR2 YYNGEE. This CDR3 spans 15 amino acids. The CDR3 nucleotides read TGTGCCAGCAGCGTAGGGCCAGCGGGGGACGAGACCCAGTACTTC. Protein sequence: CASSVGPAGDETQYF.

This clone showed up just once. The V call is TRBV15, the J call TRBJ2-3; D uncertain. V was pared by 1 base and J by 0 bases, with 17 bases between. This CDR3 has 18 residues. The germline V gene encodes CDR1 LNHNV and CDR2 YYDKDF (reference sequence). The CDR3 DNA follows: TGTGCCACCAGCAGAGGGATTGTCGGCGGCAAAAGCACAGATACGCAGTATTTT. This sequence encodes CATSRGIVGGKSTDTQYF.

V gene TRBV18 combines with J gene TRBJ2-3; 8 bases agree with TRBD2. Germline V gene data show CDR1 as KGHSH and CDR2 as LQKENI. V dropped 1 base and J dropped 0; count of bases not matched to a gene: 3. This CDR3 spans 16 amino acids. Here the CDR3 DNA reads TGTGCCAGCTCACCACTTCGGGGGGGGAGCACAGATACGCAGTATTTT. Translation gives CASSPLRGGSTDTQYF. The full variable domain, completed using reference TRBV18 and TRBJ2-3, is NAGVMQNPRHLVRRRGQEARLRCSPMKGHSHVYWYRQLPEEGLKFMVYLQKENIIDESGMPKERFSAEFPKEGPSILRIQQVVRGDSAAYFCASSPLRGGSTDTQYFGPGTRLTVL.

This chain joins TRBV5-5 and TRBJ1-2; D may be TRBD1 (6 bases). The CDR3 totals 18 residues. The V gene lost 2 bases and the J gene lost 0 bases, with 20 bases spanning the gap. The germline V gene encodes CDR1 SGHKS and CDR2 YYEKEE (reference sequence). CDR3 residues: CASSFQYAGVLANYGYTF. The CDR3, as DNA: TGTGCCAGCAGCTTTCAATACGCAGGGGTCCTAGCTAACTATGGCTACACCTTC.

This chain uses TRBV9 with TRBJ2-5; D remains unclear. V was cut by 0 bases and J by 2 bases, with 5 bases left in between. CDR1 is SGDLS and CDR2 is YYNGEE in the germline V gene. This CDR3 comprises 13 residues. The CDR3 region has the DNA TGTGCCAGCAGCGTAGCTGGACAAGAGACCCAGTACTTC. This encodes CASSVAGQETQYF. Full variable domain (outside the CDR3, taken from reference TRBV9 and TRBJ2-5): DSGVTQTPKHLITATGQRVTLRCSPRSGDLSVYWYQQSLDQGLQFLIQYYNGEERAKGNILERFSAQQFPDLHSELNLSSLELGDSALYFCASSVAGQETQYFGPGTRLLVL.

V is TRBV6-1 and J is TRBJ2-3; 11 bases are shared with TRBD2. This CDR3 is 16 amino acids long. Germline V gives CDR1 MNHNS, CDR2 SASEGT. J was trimmed by 3 bases and V by 4 bases; bases with no gene match: 6. CDR3 residues: CASSALAGGSTDTQYF. CDR3 in DNA: TGTGCCAGCAGTGCGCTAGCGGGGGGTTCTACAGATACGCAGTATTTT.

The chain links TRBV6-6 to TRBJ1-2; a weak D match, TRBD1 (5 bases). CDR1 MNHNY and CDR2 SVGAGI come from the germline V gene (reference sequence). V lost 4 bases and J lost 0, with 15 bases in between. The CDR3 extends over 16 amino acids. The CDR3 DNA follows: TGTGCCAGCAGTTGGGACGGTAGAGGAGCTAACTATGGCTACACCTTC. Its translation is CASSWDGRGANYGYTF.

The V call is TRBV6-5, the J call TRBJ2-5; perhaps TRBD1 as D (5 bases). Germline V CDR1 and CDR2: MNHEY, SVGAGI. Trimming took 8 bases from V and 2 from J, leaving 12 bases between them. The CDR3 sequence is 13 residues long. The CDR3 protein is CASRRTPQETQYF. The CDR3 nucleotides read TGTGCCAGCCGCCGGACACCTCAAGAGACCCAGTACTTC.

This clone was seen more than once but under ten times. This rearrangement joins TRBV11-2 to TRBJ2-7, with 7 bases identical to TRBD2. Trimming at V came to 5 bases and at J to 10 bases, leaving 11 bases not matched to a gene. There are 13 residues in the CDR3. Germline loops: CDR1 SGHAT, CDR2 FQNNGV. The CDR3 DNA sequence: TGTGCCAGCAGCATTTCACCTAGCGGTGGCCAGTACTTC. The encoded protein is CASSISPSGGQYF. Complete variable domain (other parts from reference TRBV11-2 and TRBJ2-7): EAGVAQSPRYKIIEKRQSVAFWCNPISGHATLYWYQQILGQGPKLLIQFQNNGVVDDSQLPKDRFSAERLKGVDSTLKIQPAKLEDSAVYLCASSISPSGGQYFGPGTRLTVT.

This chain uses TRBV9 with TRBJ2-3; the match to TRBD2 covers 8 bases. The V gene's germline CDR1 is SGDLS and CDR2 YYNGEE. The CDR3 is 15 residues long. The junction had 1 base not matched to a gene; V was cut back by 0 bases and J by 1 base. The chain's CDR3 is CASSVGRGGTDTQYF. CDR3 in DNA: TGTGCCAGCAGCGTAGGGCGGGGGGGCACAGATACGCAGTATTTT.

The CDR3 here is CATSRGGNSQPQHF. The CDR3 DNA is TGTGCCACCAGCAGAGGGGGCAACAGCCAGCCCCAGCATTTT. V usage is TRBV15 and J usage is TRBJ1-5; D may be TRBD1 (5 bases). The V end was cut by 1 base, the J end by 7 bases, with 11 bases between. CDR3 length: 14 amino acids. The V gene's germline CDR1 is LNHNV and CDR2 YYDKDF (reference sequence).

The V gene is TRBV11-2, the J gene TRBJ1-3, with 8 bases aligning to TRBD1. V trimming: 5 bases; J trimming: 2 bases; junction bases outside the gene matches: 5. Germline V lookup: CDR1 SGHAT, CDR2 FQNNGV. The CDR3 loop spans 15 amino acids. The CDR3 region is CASSPQGVAGNTIYF. The CDR3 DNA reads as TGTGCCAGCAGCCCACAGGGGGTTGCTGGAAACACCATATATTTT.

The chain employs TRBV10-3 and TRBJ1-1; D is undetermined. Germline CDR1 is ENHRY and CDR2 is SYGVKD. V lost 0 bases to trimming and J lost 3 bases, with 11 bases between them. The CDR3 has 15 residues. In DNA form, the CDR3 reads TGTGCCATCAGTGAGTCGGTGGTCGCAGACACTGAAGCTTTCTTT. Protein: CAISESVVADTEAFF.